These T cell receptor beta chains were read from a single sample in a study of cytomegalovirus exposure and HLA in healthy donors. Only in-frame clones appear in the TCRdb table, and some are missing; sequencing was by immunoSEQ multiplex PCR. The sample consists of 190,000 or so clones, around 79% of them appearing once. Sequenced sample: PBMCs. These receptors were collected from a male donor in good health and CMV-seropositive. Each CDR3 is given with its conserved first and last residue. Fields, in order: J gene, V gene, clone size, D gene, CDR3 DNA, CDR3 protein. The D gene is left open where the match is weak. The size field is filled for only some rows; it gives once, few, many or a size class.

j_call: TRBJ1-2
v_call: TRBV4-2
clone_size: NA
d_call: NA
cdr3_nt: TGTGCCAGCAGCCCTCCCCGACAGACCTATGGCTACACCTTC
cdr3_aa: CASSPPRQTYGYTF

j_call: TRBJ2-3
v_call: TRBV2
clone_size: NA
d_call: TRBD2
cdr3_nt: TGTGCCAGCAGCTGGCGGGGGGCCAGCACAGATACGCAGTATTTT
cdr3_aa: CASSWRGASTDTQYF

j_call: TRBJ2-3
v_call: TRBV7-6
clone_size: NA
d_call: TRBD1
cdr3_nt: TGTGCCAGCAGCTTAGATTTTGAGACAGGGGGCACAGATACGCAGTATTTT
cdr3_aa: CASSLDFETGGTDTQYF

j_call: TRBJ1-1
v_call: TRBV7-6
clone_size: NA
d_call: NA
cdr3_nt: TGTGCCAGCAGCTTAACTAACGGTAACACTGAAGCTTTCTTT
cdr3_aa: CASSLTNGNTEAFF

j_call: TRBJ1-2
v_call: TRBV21-1
clone_size: NA
d_call: NA
cdr3_nt: TGTGCCAGCCCGGACAGGGGATTCTATGGCTACACCTTC
cdr3_aa: CASPDRGFYGYTF

j_call: TRBJ2-2
v_call: TRBV6-5
clone_size: NA
d_call: NA
cdr3_nt: TGTGCCAGCAGTGTTTCAGGGAACACCGGGGAGCTGTTTTTT
cdr3_aa: CASSVSGNTGELFF

j_call: TRBJ1-1
v_call: TRBV19
clone_size: NA
d_call: TRBD1
cdr3_nt: TGTGCCAGTATCCCGGGACAGGGGGCCGGTGAAGCTTTCTTT
cdr3_aa: CASIPGQGAGEAFF

j_call: TRBJ2-7
v_call: TRBV7-2
clone_size: NA
d_call: TRBD1
cdr3_nt: TGTGCCAGCAGCTTAAAGACGGTGACAGGGCATCGAAACGAGCAGTACTTC
cdr3_aa: CASSLKTVTGHRNEQYF

j_call: TRBJ2-5
v_call: TRBV2
clone_size: NA
d_call: NA
cdr3_nt: TGTGCCAGCAGTGAAGCCATGGTAGAGGCCCAGTACTTC
cdr3_aa: CASSEAMVEAQYF

j_call: TRBJ1-1
v_call: TRBV7-2
clone_size: NA
d_call: TRBD1
cdr3_nt: TGTGCCAGCAAAAACAGGGGCTTTATGAACACTGAAGCTTTCTTT
cdr3_aa: CASKNRGFMNTEAFF

j_call: TRBJ2-1
v_call: TRBV4-2
clone_size: NA
d_call: TRBD2
cdr3_nt: TGTGCCAGCAGCCAGCTCTTGAGGCGGGAGAATATCCCCCATGAGCAGTTCTTC
cdr3_aa: CASSQLLRRENIPHEQFF

j_call: TRBJ2-1
v_call: TRBV25-1
clone_size: NA
d_call: NA
cdr3_nt: TGTGCCAGCAGTGATAGCTATGAGCAGTTCTTC
cdr3_aa: CASSDSYEQFF

j_call: TRBJ1-1
v_call: TRBV6-6
clone_size: few
d_call: NA
cdr3_nt: TGTGCCAGCAGTAACAGGAACACTGAAGCTTTCTTT
cdr3_aa: CASSNRNTEAFF

j_call: TRBJ1-2
v_call: TRBV6-6
clone_size: NA
d_call: NA
cdr3_nt: TGTGCCAGCACCGCACCCCGGGACACGCCTAACTATGGCTACACCTTC
cdr3_aa: CASTAPRDTPNYGYTF

j_call: TRBJ2-7
v_call: TRBV9
clone_size: NA
d_call: NA
cdr3_nt: TGTGCCAGCAGCGTAGGGGGCAGCTACGAGCAGTACTTC
cdr3_aa: CASSVGGSYEQYF

j_call: TRBJ2-7
v_call: TRBV10-2
clone_size: once
d_call: NA
cdr3_nt: TGCGCCAGCAGTGAGCCAGGGAACGAGCAGTACTTC
cdr3_aa: CASSEPGNEQYF

j_call: TRBJ2-7
v_call: TRBV5-4
clone_size: NA
d_call: TRBD2
cdr3_nt: TGTGCCAGCAGCTTGACCCTAACTAGCGGGGGAGCCTACGAGCAGTACTTC
cdr3_aa: CASSLTLTSGGAYEQYF

j_call: TRBJ1-2
v_call: TRBV7-3
clone_size: NA
d_call: TRBD1
cdr3_nt: TGTGCCAGCAGCTTAAGTGGGACAGGGGGCGGCTATGGCTACACCTTC
cdr3_aa: CASSLSGTGGGYGYTF

j_call: TRBJ2-1
v_call: TRBV5-1
clone_size: few
d_call: NA
cdr3_nt: TGCGCCAGCAGCTTGGGCCCTCCCAGCGAGGGGCAGTTCTTC
cdr3_aa: CASSLGPPSEGQFF

j_call: TRBJ1-6
v_call: TRBV19
clone_size: NA
d_call: TRBD1
cdr3_nt: TGTGCCAGTAGTATCGGGGACAGAAATTCACCCCTCCACTTT
cdr3_aa: CASSIGDRNSPLHF

j_call: TRBJ2-5
v_call: TRBV5-1
clone_size: once
d_call: TRBD1
cdr3_nt: TGCGCCAGCAGCGACACAGGGGACGAGACCCAGTACTTC
cdr3_aa: CASSDTGDETQYF

j_call: TRBJ2-3
v_call: TRBV6-1
clone_size: few
d_call: TRBD1
cdr3_nt: TGTGCCAGCACCCCGGGACAGGGCATGAATACGCAGTATTTT
cdr3_aa: CASTPGQGMNTQYF

j_call: TRBJ2-2
v_call: TRBV7-8
clone_size: NA
d_call: NA
cdr3_nt: TGTGCCAGCAGCTTCGGCTTGGGGGGTACCGGGGAGCTGTTTTTT
cdr3_aa: CASSFGLGGTGELFF

j_call: TRBJ1-5
v_call: TRBV10-3
clone_size: NA
d_call: NA
cdr3_nt: TGTGCCATCAGTCCTTCGGGTCAGCCCCAGCATTTT
cdr3_aa: CAISPSGQPQHF

j_call: TRBJ1-5
v_call: TRBV4-3
clone_size: NA
d_call: TRBD1
cdr3_nt: TGCGCCAGCAGCCAAGAACAGGGGGATCAGCCCCAGCATTTT
cdr3_aa: CASSQEQGDQPQHF

j_call: TRBJ2-1
v_call: TRBV4-1
clone_size: NA
d_call: TRBD2
cdr3_nt: TGCGCCAGCAGCCAAGCTGATAGCGGGGGACGTGAGCAGTTCTTC
cdr3_aa: CASSQADSGGREQFF

j_call: TRBJ1-3
v_call: TRBV5-4
clone_size: NA
d_call: TRBD1
cdr3_nt: TGTGCCAGCAGCCTTGGGACAGGGGGCGCTGGAAACACCATATATTTT
cdr3_aa: CASSLGTGGAGNTIYF

j_call: TRBJ2-2
v_call: TRBV11-3
clone_size: NA
d_call: NA
cdr3_nt: TGTGCCAGCAGCAAAACCTCCGGGCTCCGGGACGGGGAGCTGTTTTTT
cdr3_aa: CASSKTSGLRDGELFF

j_call: TRBJ2-6
v_call: TRBV7-2
clone_size: NA
d_call: NA
cdr3_nt: TGTGCCAGCAGACTCCAGGTCTCTGGGGCCAACGTCCTGACTTTC
cdr3_aa: CASRLQVSGANVLTF

j_call: TRBJ1-2
v_call: TRBV6-5
clone_size: NA
d_call: NA
cdr3_nt: TGTGCCAGCAGAGAACAGGGAGACTATGGCTACACCTTC
cdr3_aa: CASREQGDYGYTF

j_call: TRBJ2-3
v_call: TRBV13
clone_size: few
d_call: TRBD2
cdr3_nt: TGTGCCAGCAGCTATGGGACTAGCGGCCTATTCACAGATACGCAGTATTTT
cdr3_aa: CASSYGTSGLFTDTQYF

j_call: TRBJ2-1
v_call: TRBV11-3
clone_size: few
d_call: TRBD1
cdr3_nt: TGTGCCAGCAGCTCCAGACAGGGGGCTATCTATGAGCAGTTCTTC
cdr3_aa: CASSSRQGAIYEQFF

j_call: TRBJ2-5
v_call: TRBV4-2
clone_size: NA
d_call: TRBD1
cdr3_nt: TGTGCCAGCAGCCAAGACCCAGGACAGGGGGGCAGGGAGACCCAGTACTTC
cdr3_aa: CASSQDPGQGGRETQYF

j_call: TRBJ2-5
v_call: TRBV7-2
clone_size: NA
d_call: NA
cdr3_nt: TGTGCCAGCAGCTTGACTAGGAGAGGCGAGACCCAGTACTTC
cdr3_aa: CASSLTRRGETQYF

j_call: TRBJ1-2
v_call: TRBV5-4
clone_size: NA
d_call: TRBD1
cdr3_nt: TGTGCCAGCAGTCGGACAGGGAGCTATGGCTACACCTTC
cdr3_aa: CASSRTGSYGYTF

j_call: TRBJ1-5
v_call: TRBV7-3
clone_size: NA
d_call: NA
cdr3_nt: TGTGCCAGCAGCCGACCGGGGCAGCCCCAGCATTTT
cdr3_aa: CASSRPGQPQHF

j_call: TRBJ2-1
v_call: TRBV9
clone_size: NA
d_call: TRBD2
cdr3_nt: TGTGCCAGCAGCGGGAATGGGGCTAGCGGGGGGAGGACCTACAATGAGCAGTTCTTC
cdr3_aa: CASSGNGASGGRTYNEQFF

j_call: TRBJ2-7
v_call: TRBV19
clone_size: NA
d_call: TRBD1
cdr3_nt: TGTGCCAGTAGTATGGGGACAGGGAGAAAGTACGAGCAGTACTTC
cdr3_aa: CASSMGTGRKYEQYF

j_call: TRBJ1-5
v_call: TRBV2
clone_size: NA
d_call: NA
cdr3_nt: TGTGCCAGCAGCGGACAAATCCCCCGTAGCAATCAGCCCCAGCATTTT
cdr3_aa: CASSGQIPRSNQPQHF

j_call: TRBJ2-4
v_call: TRBV9
clone_size: NA
d_call: NA
cdr3_nt: TGTGCCAGCAGCGTAGATTTAGGGGAAAACATTCAGTACTTC
cdr3_aa: CASSVDLGENIQYF

j_call: TRBJ2-5
v_call: TRBV7-2
clone_size: NA
d_call: NA
cdr3_nt: TGTGCCAGCAGCGCAGGGTTTGAGACCCAGTACTTC
cdr3_aa: CASSAGFETQYF

j_call: TRBJ1-1
v_call: TRBV5-1
clone_size: NA
d_call: NA
cdr3_nt: TGCGCCAGCAGCTTGCAGGGGAATGGCGCTGAAGCTTTCTTT
cdr3_aa: CASSLQGNGAEAFF

j_call: TRBJ1-1
v_call: TRBV7-3
clone_size: NA
d_call: NA
cdr3_nt: TGTGCCAGCAGCTCCCTCCAGGGCACTGAAGCTTTCTTT
cdr3_aa: CASSSLQGTEAFF

j_call: TRBJ1-1
v_call: TRBV7-6
clone_size: NA
d_call: NA
cdr3_nt: TGTGCCAGCAGCCCAGGGTTCGCCACTGAAGCTTTCTTT
cdr3_aa: CASSPGFATEAFF

j_call: TRBJ2-1
v_call: TRBV6-6
clone_size: NA
d_call: NA
cdr3_nt: TGTGCCAGCAGTTACCGAGGACAGTCCAATGAGCAGTTCTTC
cdr3_aa: CASSYRGQSNEQFF

j_call: TRBJ1-1
v_call: TRBV25-1
clone_size: NA
d_call: NA
cdr3_nt: TGTGCCAGCAGTGAATGGGGGGTGCGCACTGAAGCTTTCTTT
cdr3_aa: CASSEWGVRTEAFF